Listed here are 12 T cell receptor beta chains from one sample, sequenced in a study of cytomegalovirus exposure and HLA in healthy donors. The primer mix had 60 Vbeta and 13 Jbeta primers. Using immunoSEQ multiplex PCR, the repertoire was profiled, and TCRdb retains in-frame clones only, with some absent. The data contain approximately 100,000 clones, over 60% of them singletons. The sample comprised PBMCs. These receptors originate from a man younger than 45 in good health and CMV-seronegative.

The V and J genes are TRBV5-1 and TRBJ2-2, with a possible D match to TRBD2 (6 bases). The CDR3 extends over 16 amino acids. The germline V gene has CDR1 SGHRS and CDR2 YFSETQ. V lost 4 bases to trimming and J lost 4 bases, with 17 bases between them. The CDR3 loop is CASSPTRRPSTGELFF. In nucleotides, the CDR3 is TGCGCCAGCAGCCCGACTAGGCGCCCTAGCACCGGGGAGCTGTTTTTT.

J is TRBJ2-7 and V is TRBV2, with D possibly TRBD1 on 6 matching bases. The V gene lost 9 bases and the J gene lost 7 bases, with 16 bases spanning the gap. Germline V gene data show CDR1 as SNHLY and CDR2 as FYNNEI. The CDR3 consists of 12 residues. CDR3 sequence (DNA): TGTGCCAGTGGCCAAGACAGGAGGGAGCAGTACTTC. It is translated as CASGQDRREQYF.

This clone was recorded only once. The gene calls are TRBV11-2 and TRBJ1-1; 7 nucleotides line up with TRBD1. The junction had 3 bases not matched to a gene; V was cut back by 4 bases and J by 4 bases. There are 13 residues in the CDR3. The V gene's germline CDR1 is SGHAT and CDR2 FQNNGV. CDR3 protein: CASSSQGGTEAFF. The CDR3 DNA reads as TGTGCCAGCAGCTCGCAGGGGGGCACTGAAGCTTTCTTT.

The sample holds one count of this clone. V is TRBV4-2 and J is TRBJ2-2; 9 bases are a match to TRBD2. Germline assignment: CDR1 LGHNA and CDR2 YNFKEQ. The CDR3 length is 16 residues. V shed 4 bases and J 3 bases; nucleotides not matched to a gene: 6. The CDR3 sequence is CASSPVAGEYTGELFF. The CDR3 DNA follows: TGTGCCAGCAGCCCAGTAGCGGGAGAGTACACCGGGGAGCTGTTTTTT.

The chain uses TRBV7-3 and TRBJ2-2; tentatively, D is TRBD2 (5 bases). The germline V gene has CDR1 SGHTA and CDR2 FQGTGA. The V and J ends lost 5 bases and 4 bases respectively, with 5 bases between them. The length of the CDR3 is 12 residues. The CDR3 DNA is TGTGCCAGCAGCCGGGGCACCGGGGAGCTGTTTTTT. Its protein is CASSRGTGELFF.

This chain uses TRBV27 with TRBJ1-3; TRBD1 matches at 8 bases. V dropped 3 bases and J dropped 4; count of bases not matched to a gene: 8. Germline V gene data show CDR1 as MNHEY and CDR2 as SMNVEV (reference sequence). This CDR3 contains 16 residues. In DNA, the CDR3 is TGTGCCAGCAGTTTTCGGACAGGGATTGCCGGAAACACCATATATTTT. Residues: CASSFRTGIAGNTIYF.

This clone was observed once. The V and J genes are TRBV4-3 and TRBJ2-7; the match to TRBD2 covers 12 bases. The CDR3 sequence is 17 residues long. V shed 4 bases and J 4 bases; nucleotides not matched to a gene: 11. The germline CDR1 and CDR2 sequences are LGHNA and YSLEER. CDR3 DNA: TGCGCCAGCAGCCTCAAAGTCCGGACTAGCGGGGCGTACGAGCAGTACTTC. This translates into CASSLKVRTSGAYEQYF.

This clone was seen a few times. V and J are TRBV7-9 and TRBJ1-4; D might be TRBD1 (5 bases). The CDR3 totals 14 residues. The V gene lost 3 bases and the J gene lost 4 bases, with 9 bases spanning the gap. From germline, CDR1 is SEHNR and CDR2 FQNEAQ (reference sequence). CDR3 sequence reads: CASSFDSRNEKLFF. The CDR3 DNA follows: TGTGCCAGCAGCTTTGACAGTCGTAATGAAAAACTGTTTTTT.

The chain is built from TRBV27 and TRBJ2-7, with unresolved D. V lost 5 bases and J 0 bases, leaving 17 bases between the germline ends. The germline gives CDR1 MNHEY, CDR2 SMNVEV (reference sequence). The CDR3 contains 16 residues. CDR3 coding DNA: TGTGCCAGCAGTATCCTACTCGGTGGTCGCTCCTACGAGCAGTACTTC. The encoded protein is CASSILLGGRSYEQYF.

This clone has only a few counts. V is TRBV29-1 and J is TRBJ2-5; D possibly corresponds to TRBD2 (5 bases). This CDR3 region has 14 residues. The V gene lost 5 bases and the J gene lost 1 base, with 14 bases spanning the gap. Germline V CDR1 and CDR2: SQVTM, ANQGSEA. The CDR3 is CSVSRRALQETQYF. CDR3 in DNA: TGCAGCGTTTCTAGGCGGGCCCTCCAAGAGACCCAGTACTTC.

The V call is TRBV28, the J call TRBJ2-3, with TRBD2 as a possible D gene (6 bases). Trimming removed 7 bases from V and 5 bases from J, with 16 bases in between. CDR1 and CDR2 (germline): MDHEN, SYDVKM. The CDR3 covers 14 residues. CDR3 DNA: TGTGCCAGCAACCCCAGGGAGGTTGAAGATACGCAGTATTTT. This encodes CASNPREVEDTQYF.

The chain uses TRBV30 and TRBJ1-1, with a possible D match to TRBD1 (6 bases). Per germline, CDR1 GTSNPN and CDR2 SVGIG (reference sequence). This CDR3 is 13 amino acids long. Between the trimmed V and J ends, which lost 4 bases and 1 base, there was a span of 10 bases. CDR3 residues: CAWTKQGNTEAFF. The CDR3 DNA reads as TGTGCCTGGACCAAACAGGGGAACACTGAAGCTTTCTTT.